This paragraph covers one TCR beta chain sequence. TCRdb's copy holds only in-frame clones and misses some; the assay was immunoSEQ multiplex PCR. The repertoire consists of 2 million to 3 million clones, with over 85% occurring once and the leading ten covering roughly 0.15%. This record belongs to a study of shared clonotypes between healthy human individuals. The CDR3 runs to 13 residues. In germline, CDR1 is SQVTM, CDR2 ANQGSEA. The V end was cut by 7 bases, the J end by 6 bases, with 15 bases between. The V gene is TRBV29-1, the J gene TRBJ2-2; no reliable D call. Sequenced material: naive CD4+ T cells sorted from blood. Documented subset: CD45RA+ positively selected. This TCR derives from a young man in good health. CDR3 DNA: TGCAGCGCAGTCACGGGTCGGTCCGGGGAGCTGTTTTTT. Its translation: CSAVTGRSGELFF.